One sample yielded the 31 T cell receptor beta chains listed below, sequenced in a study of identical twins. TCRdb reanalysed the 5' RACE reads using MiXCR and keeps one entry per CDR3 protein. Among hundreds of thousands of distinct CDR3 sequences, 18% were seen once, and the ten largest hold over 10%. These data were also reused for a study on T cells expressing NK-cell markers.

Sequenced: PBMCs. All receptors come from a young woman in good health.

The rearrangement links TRBV29-1 to TRBJ1-2; TRBD1 aligns across 9 bases. The length of the CDR3 is 14 residues. Trimming at V came to 7 bases and at J to 5 bases, leaving 11 bases not matched to a gene. Per germline, CDR1 SQVTM and CDR2 ANQGSEA. CDR3 in DNA: TGCAGCGCCCTACTGGACAGGGGTGCGTATGGCTACACCTTC. This gives the protein CSALLDRGAYGYTF.

The chain employs TRBV12-3 or TRBV12-4 and TRBJ1-5; possibly TRBD1 for D (6 bases). The ends were cut back, 4 bases at V and 7 bases at J, with 20 bases in the middle. CDR3 size: 16 residues. CDR3 residues: CASSSRTAYTFQPQHF. The CDR3 DNA reads as TGTGCCAGCAGTTCCCGGACAGCGTACACCTTCCAGCCCCAGCATTTT.

The chain is built from TRBV9 and TRBJ2-7; TRBD2 matches 7 bases. J gave up 5 bases and V 3 bases, and 8 bases lay outside the gene matches. Germline V gives CDR1 SGDLS, CDR2 YYNGEE. This CDR3 contains 14 residues. CDR3 nucleotide sequence: TGTGCCAGCAGCGATGGACTAGTTACTCACGAGCAGTACTTC. This encodes CASSDGLVTHEQYF. Based on the CDR3 plus reference TRBV9 and TRBJ2-7, the full variable domain is DSGVTQTPKHLITATGQRVTLRCSPRSGDLSVYWYQQSLDQGLQFLIQYYNGEERAKGNILERFSAQQFPDLHSELNLSSLELGDSALYFCASSDGLVTHEQYFGPGTRLTVT.

The rearrangement links TRBV20-1 to TRBJ2-1; tentatively, D is TRBD2 (6 bases). The CDR3 loop spans 12 amino acids. The germline gives CDR1 DFQATT, CDR2 SNEGSKA (reference sequence). Trimming took 3 bases from V and 6 from J, leaving 9 bases between them. The CDR3 nucleotides read TGCAGTGCTAGGGGACTCATCAATGAGCAGTTCTTC. Its protein product is CSARGLINEQFF.

This clonotype was recorded a few times. V is TRBV12-3 or TRBV12-4 and J is TRBJ1-5; the D gene is possibly TRBD1 (6 bases). The CDR3 spans 14 residues. V was clipped by 6 bases and J by 7 bases, with 16 bases between them. The CDR3: CASSAQGQLQPQHF. CDR3 nucleotides: TGTGCCAGCAGCGCTCAGGGACAACTACAGCCCCAGCATTTT.

The table lists this clonotype with a few counts. The rearrangement joins TRBV5-1 to TRBJ1-6; D gene uncertain. Germline CDR1 reads SGHRS; CDR2 reads YFSETQ. This CDR3 is built from 18 residues. Trimming stripped 0 bases from V and 8 bases from J, with 21 bases between. CDR3 in DNA: TGCGCCAGCAGCTTGGTGGTAGCCGAGTCTGGTGGTTATTCACCCCTCCACTTT. This translates into CASSLVVAESGGYSPLHF.

The V gene is TRBV10-2, the J gene TRBJ2-1; 10 bases map to TRBD2. Germline V CDR1 and CDR2: WSHSY, SAAADI. This CDR3 spans 15 amino acids. J was trimmed by 4 bases and V by 6 bases; bases with no gene match: 6. CDR3 sequence reads: CASSSGGAGYNEQFF. The CDR3 DNA sequence: TGCGCCAGCAGCAGCGGGGGGGCAGGGTACAATGAGCAGTTCTTC.

This clonotype was observed a few times. V usage is TRBV30 and J usage is TRBJ2-1; possible D gene TRBD2, 5 bases. V gave up 3 bases and J gave up 6 bases, with 12 bases separating them. The germline V gene encodes CDR1 GTSNPN and CDR2 SVGIG (reference sequence). The length of the CDR3 is 13 residues. CDR3 protein: CAWSRRGPNEQFF. Here the CDR3 DNA reads TGTGCCTGGAGCCGGCGAGGGCCCAATGAGCAGTTCTTC. Full variable domain (missing parts from reference TRBV30 and TRBJ2-1): SQTIHQWPATLVQPVGSPLSLECTVEGTSNPNLYWYRQAAGRGLQLLFYSVGIGQISSEVPQNLSASRPQDRQFILSSKKLLLSDSGFYLCAWSRRGPNEQFFGPGTRLTVL.

The genes are TRBV7-9 and TRBJ2-1; possible D gene TRBD1, 6 bases. V shed 5 bases and J shed 6 bases, with 11 bases lying between them. The V gene's germline CDR1 is SEHNR and CDR2 FQNEAQ (reference sequence). The CDR3 length is 13 residues. CDR3 residues: CASSLYRANEQFF. In DNA form, the CDR3 reads TGTGCCAGCAGCCTCTACAGGGCCAATGAGCAGTTCTTC.

The chain joins TRBV20-1 to TRBJ1-4; 8 bases map to TRBD1. V lost 5 bases to trimming and J lost 7 bases; unmatched junction nucleotides: 18. CDR1 and CDR2 from the germline V gene are DFQATT and SNEGSKA (reference sequence). The CDR3 runs 17 residues. CDR3 sequence reads: CSAEQRQGPRAGEKLFF. The CDR3 DNA is TGCAGTGCTGAACAGAGACAGGGGCCCCGTGCAGGTGAAAAACTGTTTTTT.

The chain has TRBV12-3 or TRBV12-4 and TRBJ2-3; D gene uncertain. The CDR3 loop spans 12 amino acids. The V and J ends lost 1 base and 8 bases respectively, with 7 bases between them. In nucleotides, the CDR3 is TGTGCCAGCAGTTTAGGGCTTCCTACGCAGTATTTT. Its protein product is CASSLGLPTQYF.

This clonotype was picked up a small number of times. The V gene is TRBV20-1, the J gene TRBJ2-7, with D possibly being TRBD1 (5 bases). The CDR3 runs to 13 residues. Trimming left V 8 bases short and J 3 bases short, with 17 bases between. Germline V lookup: CDR1 DFQATT, CDR2 SNEGSKA (reference sequence). CDR3 loop: CSFQGRALYEQYF. The CDR3 DNA reads as TGCAGTTTCCAGGGTAGGGCCCTCTACGAGCAGTACTTC.

A few counts support this clonotype. This chain joins TRBV3-1 and TRBJ2-4; D perhaps matches TRBD1 (6 bases). The CDR3 sequence is 15 residues long. V was cut by 2 bases and J by 2 bases, with 10 bases left in between. Germline lookup yields CDR1 LGHDT and CDR2 YNNKEL (reference sequence). The CDR3 sequence: CASSQLGHTKNIQYF. In nucleotides, the CDR3 is TGTGCCAGCAGCCAATTGGGACACACCAAAAACATTCAGTACTTC.

This clonotype has only one observation. The chain joins TRBV27 to TRBJ1-4, with 7 bases aligning to TRBD1. The CDR3 spans 13 residues. Trimming took 9 bases from V and 7 from J; bases not matched to a gene: 8. Germline CDR1 is MNHEY and CDR2 is SMNVEV (reference sequence). CDR3 amino acids: CASAGTDLEKLFF. The CDR3 nucleotides are TGTGCCAGTGCCGGGACAGACCTTGAAAAACTGTTTTTT.

This clonotype appeared a few times. The CDR3 here is CASDPTPGRKNTGELFF. As DNA, the CDR3 is TGTGCCAGCGATCCAACCCCGGGACGGAAGAACACCGGGGAGCTGTTTTTT. V gene TRBV6-2 or TRBV6-3 combines with J gene TRBJ2-2, with D perhaps matching TRBD1 or TRBD2 (5 bases each). The CDR3 spans 17 residues. Trimming left V 8 bases short and J 1 base short, with 20 bases between. Germline CDR1 MNHEY, CDR2 SVGEGT.

The chain recombines TRBV7-2 with TRBJ2-1, with 10 bases fitting TRBD2. Germline V gene data show CDR1 as SGHTA and CDR2 as FQGNSA. V was pared by 3 bases and J by 6 bases, with 5 bases of the junction left unmatched. The CDR3 runs 15 residues. In DNA form, the CDR3 reads TGTGCCAGCAGCTTTGGTAGCGGGGGGTTCAATGAGCAGTTCTTC. It codes for CASSFGSGGFNEQFF.

The genes are TRBV5-1 and TRBJ2-7, with D possibly being TRBD1 (6 bases). The V gene lost 0 bases and the J gene lost 6 bases, with 16 bases spanning the gap. CDR3 length: 15 amino acids. Germline assignment: CDR1 SGHRS and CDR2 YFSETQ. CDR3 sequence: CASSLDAQGPLEQYF. CDR3 bases: TGCGCCAGCAGCTTGGATGCACAGGGTCCGCTCGAGCAGTACTTC. Filled out from reference TRBV5-1 and TRBJ2-7, the complete variable domain reads KAGVTQTPRYLIKTRGQQVTLSCSPISGHRSVSWYQQTPGQGLQFLFEYFSETQRNKGNFPGRFSGRQFSNSRSEMNVSTLELGDSALYLCASSLDAQGPLEQYFGPGTRLTVT.

This clonotype was observed a few times. The rearrangement joins TRBV6-1 to TRBJ1-3; D is unresolved. V lost 5 bases, J lost 1 base, and 15 bases lay in between. The CDR3 loop spans 16 amino acids. The germline V gene has CDR1 MNHNS and CDR2 SASEGT. The CDR3 nucleotides are TGTGCCAGCAGTCGGTCGTACACTCATTCTGGAAACACCATATATTTT. Translating it yields CASSRSYTHSGNTIYF.

The chain uses TRBV12-3 or TRBV12-4 and TRBJ1-5; D ambiguous. This CDR3 has 12 residues. The germline V and J ends were trimmed by 5 bases and 8 bases, with 10 bases remaining between them. CDR3 DNA: TGTGCCAGCAGTCTCAAAAGGGAGCCCCAGCATTTT. Translation: CASSLKREPQHF.

V usage is TRBV7-2 and J usage is TRBJ2-1; no clear D. The CDR3 is 15 residues long. V was pared by 3 bases and J by 0 bases, with 9 bases between. Germline V lookup: CDR1 SGHTA, CDR2 FQGNSA. In nucleotides, the CDR3 is TGTGCCAGCAGCTTTGGCCAAAGCTCCTACAATGAGCAGTTCTTC. Its protein product is CASSFGQSSYNEQFF.

This clonotype has only a few counts. CDR3 loop: CASSLAGGGGSGYTF. The CDR3 bases are TGCGCCAGCAGCCTTGCTGGAGGAGGAGGCTCTGGCTACACCTTC. The rearrangement links TRBV5-1 to TRBJ1-2; D is unresolved. Germline CDR1 and CDR2: SGHRS and YFSETQ. Trimming removed 4 bases at V and 7 bases at J, with 20 bases between. There are 15 residues in the CDR3.

The V and J genes are TRBV6-5 and TRBJ2-3, with D possibly TRBD1 on 5 matching bases. V dropped 3 bases and J dropped 0 bases, with 10 bases sitting between them. Germline V lookup: CDR1 MNHEY, CDR2 SVGAGI. The CDR3 has 15 amino acids. The CDR3 loop is CASSYKWGSTDTQYF. In DNA, the CDR3 is TGTGCCAGCAGTTATAAGTGGGGCAGCACAGATACGCAGTATTTT.

The V and J genes are TRBV24-1 and TRBJ2-5; D may be TRBD2 (5 bases). This CDR3 is 15 amino acids long. Germline V gene data show CDR1 as KGHDR and CDR2 as SFDVKD. Trimming removed 3 bases from V and 4 bases from J, with 14 bases in between. CDR3 sequence reads: CATSDPPRSGETQYF. CDR3 nucleotides: TGTGCCACCAGTGATCCCCCCAGAAGCGGAGAGACCCAGTACTTC.

This clonotype was counted ten times or more. V is TRBV12-3 or TRBV12-4 and J is TRBJ2-1; weak D call: TRBD1 (6 bases). The CDR3 contains 14 residues. The ends were cut back, 6 bases at V and 1 base at J, with 10 bases in the middle. The CDR3 region is CASRRQESYNEQFF. The DNA for the CDR3 is TGTGCCAGCAGACGACAGGAATCCTACAATGAGCAGTTCTTC.

This chain uses TRBV12-3 or TRBV12-4 with TRBJ2-5, with 9 bases aligning to TRBD1. Germline trimming cut 3 bases from V and 4 bases from J; bases unmatched to any gene: 6. This CDR3 comprises 15 residues. In DNA, the CDR3 is TGTGCCAGCAGTTTCGGGACAGGGCTGGCAGAGACCCAGTACTTC. Protein: CASSFGTGLAETQYF.

This clonotype turned up a few times. V and J are TRBV7-2 and TRBJ1-4; D remains unclear. Germline CDR1 SGHTA, CDR2 FQGNSA. This CDR3 region has 15 residues. V was cut by 1 base and J by 4 bases, with 10 bases left in between. The CDR3 loop reads CASSLGGTRNEKLFF. Here the CDR3 DNA reads TGTGCCAGCAGCTTAGGCGGAACCCGTAATGAAAAACTGTTTTTT.

Only a few counts were recorded for this clonotype. CDR3 DNA: TGTGCCAGCAGTTTCGGCATAGGGGAGGGCCGTTATGAGCAGTTCTTC. It codes for CASSFGIGEGRYEQFF. The genes are TRBV27 and TRBJ2-1; TRBD2 aligns across 7 bases. The CDR3 is 16 residues long. Germline values: CDR1 MNHEY, CDR2 SMNVEV (reference sequence). The trim removed 3 bases at V and 8 bases at J, leaving 13 bases unmatched.

There are a few counts of this clonotype. The V and J genes are TRBV5-1 and TRBJ1-2; D is unclear. The CDR3 sequence is 14 residues long. The V end lost 2 bases, the J end lost 2 bases, and 10 bases lay between the germline ends. CDR1 and CDR2 from the germline V gene are SGHRS and YFSETQ. CDR3 sequence reads: CASSLGLTNYGYTF. The DNA of the CDR3 is TGCGCCAGCAGCTTAGGCCTGACCAACTATGGCTACACCTTC.

Points on this clonotype: Possible read error: a much larger clone is one base away. The chain uses TRBV11-3 and TRBJ2-3; 7 bases are a match to TRBD2. V gave up 5 bases and J gave up 4 bases; unmatched junction bases: 6. The CDR3 length is 14 residues. Germline assignment: CDR1 SGHNT and CDR2 YENEEA. The CDR3 spells CASSPGGSADTQYF. The CDR3 DNA sequence: TGTGCCAGCAGCCCCGGGGGGTCGGCAGATACGCAGTATTTT. Full variable domain (rest looked up from reference TRBV11-3 and TRBJ2-3): EAGVVQSPRYKIIEKKQPVAFWCNPISGHNTLYWYLQNLGQGPELLIRYENEEAVDDSQLPKDRFSAERLKGVDSTLKIQPAELGDSAVYLCASSPGGSADTQYFGPGTRLTVL.

This clonotype was detected a few times. The rearrangement uses TRBV29-1 and TRBJ1-1; D call uncertain. Germline values: CDR1 SQVTM, CDR2 ANQGSEA. V shed 3 bases and J shed 1 base, with 9 bases lying between them. The CDR3 contains 13 residues. The CDR3 reads CSVERLANTEAFF. The CDR3 coding sequence is TGCAGCGTTGAGCGTTTAGCGAACACTGAAGCTTTCTTT.

There are a few counts of this clonotype. J is TRBJ2-3 and V is TRBV7-8, with D possibly being TRBD1 or TRBD2 (5 bases each). Looked up from germline, CDR1 is SGHVS and CDR2 is FQNEAQ. Trimming removed 5 bases from V and 6 bases from J, with 18 bases in between. This CDR3 has 15 residues. Here the CDR3 reads CASSGPGPRADTQYF. The CDR3 region has the DNA TGTGCCAGCAGCGGGCCGGGACCCCGGGCGGATACGCAGTATTTT.